The TCR beta chain under discussion was sequenced for a study of early T cells in non-severe SARS-CoV-2 infection. Turning to the study itself: Bulk RNA isolated from unsorted whole blood underwent sequencing; chains were not paired.

MiXCR, applied by TCRdb to the 5' RACE reads, yields one record per CDR3 protein. This sample has fewer than 25,000 distinct CDR3 sequences, with around 3.5% found just once. The TCR sequence derives from an adult who was a healthcare worker with PCR-confirmed SARS-CoV-2 infection or an uninfected control (not recorded which). Specimen: whole blood.

The DNA for the CDR3 is TGTGCCAGCAGCGTAGGTTTATCTAGCACAGATACGCAGTATTTT. Translated, it gives CASSVGLSSTDTQYF. The chain links TRBV9 to TRBJ2-3; D unresolved. This CDR3 is built from 15 residues. V was cut by 0 bases and J by 0 bases, with 8 bases left in between. Germline values: CDR1 SGDLS, CDR2 YYNGEE.